This T cell receptor (beta chain) was recorded in a study of radiotherapy plus CTLA-4 blockade in lung cancer. On the study more broadly: Disease control was present in 25% to 35% of patients, and objective responses in about 19%. Overall study results and limits: Radiotherapy plus ipilimumab was followed by expansion in blood of tumor-derived TCR clones.

V lost 6 bases to trimming and J lost 5 bases; unmatched junction nucleotides: 3. The CDR3 runs 13 residues. Germline CDR1 SGHTA, CDR2 FQGNSA. Concerning this clone itself: Its antigen is still unknown.

Sequenced by immunoSEQ multiplex PCR; TCRdb stores in-frame clones only, minus some. Here the sample spans over 100,000 clones, about 90% being singletons. The starting material was peripheral blood, obtained from a patient treated with radiotherapy plus ipilimumab. The rearrangement joins TRBV7-2 to TRBJ2-2; 7 bases are shared with TRBD2. The TCR sequence derives from a human donor with non-small cell lung cancer that progressed on radiotherapy plus ipilimumab. The CDR3 spells CASRAAGTGELFF. As DNA, the CDR3 is TGTGCCAGCAGGGCAGCGGGAACCGGGGAGCTGTTTTTT.